This T cell receptor beta chain was identified in a study of blood T cell repertoires in COVID-19. The CDR3 consists of 13 residues. The germline V gene has CDR1 SNHLY and CDR2 FYNNEI. Deletions cut 7 bases from V and 6 bases from J, with 16 bases between. Clones were sequenced by immunoSEQ multiplex PCR, and TCRdb holds only the in-frame ones, with some missing. The repertoire holds about 150,000 clones, with 75% to 90% as singletons. The rearrangement links TRBV2 to TRBJ2-7; D perhaps matches TRBD2 (6 bases). This sequence was found in a woman aged 35 to 49 who had been exposed to COVID-19. Sequenced sample: PBMCs or T cells enriched from blood (not recorded which). CDR3: CASTTSGVSEQYF. The CDR3 DNA reads TGTGCCAGCACCACCTCGGGGGTAAGCGAGCAGTACTTC.